The TCR beta chain described here comes from a study of T cells in localized non-small cell lung cancer. Clones were sequenced by immunoSEQ multiplex PCR, and TCRdb holds only the in-frame ones, with some missing. In the table there are roughly 28,000 clones, roughly 89% of which are singletons. The clonotype was recovered from a male donor aged 60 or over with stage I lung adenocarcinoma. The material sequenced was peripheral blood, taken before any cancer treatment.

In nucleotides, the CDR3 is TGCAGCGGAGGGTCTAGCACAGATACGCAGTATTTT. Its translation is CSGGSSTDTQYF. The chain uses TRBV29-1 and TRBJ2-3, with D perhaps TRBD2 (5 bases). The V end was cut by 7 bases, the J end by 0 bases, with 8 bases between. Germline V CDR1 and CDR2: SQVTM, ANQGSEA. This CDR3 region has 12 residues.